The present entry profiles one T cell receptor (beta chain) with its context. The antigen is unknown. These data come from a study of Tregs in tolerant kidney transplant recipients. Broader study findings: For some patients, primers changed over time, blocking nucleotide-level comparison.

The CDR3 runs to 16 residues. Germline CDR1 reads SGHTA; CDR2 reads FQGNSA. The ends lost 1 base at V and 4 bases at J; junction bases unmatched: 8. The table came from immunoSEQ multiplex PCR; TCRdb's copy has only in-frame clones and leaves some out. The sample has 90,000 to 120,000 clones, almost 90% seen once. Unstimulated Tregs (CD4+CD25+CD127-) and CD4+CD25- non-Tregs were sorted from PBMCs. This clonotype was sampled from a human donor who received a combined kidney and bone marrow transplant. The source material was CD4+ T cells from blood, sampled before the transplant. The V and J genes are TRBV7-2 and TRBJ1-2; TRBD1 aligns across 8 bases. The CDR3 nucleotides read TGTGCCAGCAGCTTAGGAGTCGGGACAGGAACCTATGGCTACACCTTC. Translated, it gives CASSLGVGTGTYGYTF.